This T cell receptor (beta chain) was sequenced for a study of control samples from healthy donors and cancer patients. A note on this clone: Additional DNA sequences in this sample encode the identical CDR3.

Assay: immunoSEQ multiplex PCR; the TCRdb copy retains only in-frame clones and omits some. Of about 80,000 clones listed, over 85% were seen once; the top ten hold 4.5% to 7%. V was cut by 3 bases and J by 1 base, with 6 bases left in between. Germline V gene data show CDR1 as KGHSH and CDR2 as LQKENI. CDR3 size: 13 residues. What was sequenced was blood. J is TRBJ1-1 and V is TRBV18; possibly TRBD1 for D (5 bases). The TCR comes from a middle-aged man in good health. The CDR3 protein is CASSPGQNTEAFF. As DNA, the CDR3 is TGTGCCAGCTCACCGGGGCAGAACACTGAAGCTTTCTTT.